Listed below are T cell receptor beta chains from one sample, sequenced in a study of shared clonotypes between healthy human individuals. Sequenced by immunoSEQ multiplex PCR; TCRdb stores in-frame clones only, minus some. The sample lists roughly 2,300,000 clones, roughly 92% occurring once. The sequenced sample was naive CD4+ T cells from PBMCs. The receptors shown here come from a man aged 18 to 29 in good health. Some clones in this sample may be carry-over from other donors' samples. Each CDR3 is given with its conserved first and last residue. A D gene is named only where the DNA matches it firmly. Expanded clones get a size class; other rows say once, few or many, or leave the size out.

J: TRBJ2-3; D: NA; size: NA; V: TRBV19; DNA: TGTGCCAGTAGTATCGGTATTCGCACAGATACGCAGTATTTT; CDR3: CASSIGIRTDTQYF
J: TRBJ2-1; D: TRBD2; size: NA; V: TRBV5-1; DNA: TGCGCCAGCAGCGGAAGACTAGCGGGAGTCGGGAATGAGCAGTTCTTC; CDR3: CASSGRLAGVGNEQFF
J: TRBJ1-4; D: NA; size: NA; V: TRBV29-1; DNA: TGCAGCGTCCCGGGAGGGGGGGAAAATGAAAAACTGTTTTTT; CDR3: CSVPGGGENEKLFF
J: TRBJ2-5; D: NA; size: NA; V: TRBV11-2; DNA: TGTGCCAGCAGCTTAGGGGGAAAGAAAGAGGCCCAGTACTTC; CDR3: CASSLGGKKEAQYF
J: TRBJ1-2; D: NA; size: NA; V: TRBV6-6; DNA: TGTGCCAGCAGTTACGTGCACCTCTATGGCTACACCTTC; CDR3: CASSYVHLYGYTF
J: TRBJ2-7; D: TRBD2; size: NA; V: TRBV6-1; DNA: TGTGCCAGCAGTGAAGCGGGAGGGCCCTACGAGCAGTACTTC; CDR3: CASSEAGGPYEQYF
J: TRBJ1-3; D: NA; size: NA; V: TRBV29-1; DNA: TGCAGCGTTGTTGGATGGTCTGGAAACACCATATATTTT; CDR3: CSVVGWSGNTIYF
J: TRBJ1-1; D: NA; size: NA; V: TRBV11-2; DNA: TGTGCCAGCAGCCGCATGGGGATTAACACTGAAGCTTTCTTT; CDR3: CASSRMGINTEAFF
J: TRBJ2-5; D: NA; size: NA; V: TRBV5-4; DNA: TGTGCCAGCAGCCCCAAGGGACCAGAGACCCAGTACTTC; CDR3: CASSPKGPETQYF
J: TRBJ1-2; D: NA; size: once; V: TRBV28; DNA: TGTGCCAGCAGTTTCCCTGCCACCCGGCGCTACACCTTC; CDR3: CASSFPATRRYTF
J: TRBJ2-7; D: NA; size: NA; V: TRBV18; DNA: TGTGCCAGCTCACCCTGGAACGGGGCCGGCGAGCAGTACTTC; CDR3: CASSPWNGAGEQYF
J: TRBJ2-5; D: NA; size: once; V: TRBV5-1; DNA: TGCGCCAGCAGCTTGCCCGGGGTCCAAGAGACCCAGTACTTC; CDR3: CASSLPGVQETQYF
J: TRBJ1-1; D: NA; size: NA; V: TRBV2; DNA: TGTGCCAGCAGGGGGGACGGGATGAACACTGAAGCTTTCTTT; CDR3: CASRGDGMNTEAFF
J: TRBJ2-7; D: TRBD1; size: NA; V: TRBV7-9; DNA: TGTGCCAGCAGCTTCTGGCAGGGGGTAGTAGGCTACGAGCAGTACTTC; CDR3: CASSFWQGVVGYEQYF
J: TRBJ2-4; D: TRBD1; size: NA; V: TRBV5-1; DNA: TGCGCCAGCAGCTCGACAGGGACCAAAAACATTCAGTACTTC; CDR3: CASSSTGTKNIQYF
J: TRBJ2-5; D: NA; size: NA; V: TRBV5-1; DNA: TGCGCCAGCAGCTCCCGGGAGCAAGAGACCCAGTACTTC; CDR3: CASSSREQETQYF
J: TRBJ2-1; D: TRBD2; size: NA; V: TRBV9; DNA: TGTGCCAGCAGAGACTGGGGACTAGCGACCAACAATGAGCAGTTCTTC; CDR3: CASRDWGLATNNEQFF
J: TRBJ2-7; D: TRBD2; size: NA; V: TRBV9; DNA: TGTGCCAGCAGCCCAGACCTCCTAGCGGCGACGAATACCCCCGGCGAGCAGTACTTC; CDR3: CASSPDLLAATNTPGEQYF
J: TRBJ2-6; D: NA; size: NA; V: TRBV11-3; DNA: TGTGCCAGCAGCCCTGGGTCTGGGGCCAACGTCCTGACTTTC; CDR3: CASSPGSGANVLTF
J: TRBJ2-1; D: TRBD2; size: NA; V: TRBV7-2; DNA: TGTGCCAGCGGCCTGACTAGCGAGTCCTACAATGAGCAGTTCTTC; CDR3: CASGLTSESYNEQFF
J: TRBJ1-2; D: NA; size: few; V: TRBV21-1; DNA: TGTGCCAGCAGCACAGGGGTAGATGGCTACACCTTC; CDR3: CASSTGVDGYTF
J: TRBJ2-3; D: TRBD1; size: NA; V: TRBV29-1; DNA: TGCAGCCTAGAGGGACAGACTCCGGGCACAGATACGCAGTATTTT; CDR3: CSLEGQTPGTDTQYF
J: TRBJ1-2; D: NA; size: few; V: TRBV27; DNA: TGTGCCAGCAGTTTCCGGGGAACCTATGGCTACACCTTC; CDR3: CASSFRGTYGYTF
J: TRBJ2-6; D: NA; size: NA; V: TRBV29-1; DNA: TGCAGCGTTTCGTTACAGGGCAGCTCTGGGGCCAACGTCCTGACTTTC; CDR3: CSVSLQGSSGANVLTF
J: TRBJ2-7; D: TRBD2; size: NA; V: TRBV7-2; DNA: TGTGCCAGCAGCTTAGCCGGTCTAGCGGGAGTGGACGAGCAGTACTTC; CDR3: CASSLAGLAGVDEQYF
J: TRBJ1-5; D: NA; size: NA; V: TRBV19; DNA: TGTGCCACGGGCGGGCGTTTCAATCAGCCCCAGCATTTT; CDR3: CATGGRFNQPQHF
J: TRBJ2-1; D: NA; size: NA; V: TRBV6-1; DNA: TGTGCCAGCAGTGAAGAAGGGAGATACTCCTACAATGAGCAGTTCTTC; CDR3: CASSEEGRYSYNEQFF
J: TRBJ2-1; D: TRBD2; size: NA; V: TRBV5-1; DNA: TGCGCCAGCAGCCCGAGACTAGCGGGAGGGACCAATGAGCAGTTCTTC; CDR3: CASSPRLAGGTNEQFF
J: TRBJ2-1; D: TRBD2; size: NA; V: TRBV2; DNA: TGTGCCAGCAGTGGGACTAGCGGGCAAGGGCCCGAGCAGTTCTTC; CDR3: CASSGTSGQGPEQFF
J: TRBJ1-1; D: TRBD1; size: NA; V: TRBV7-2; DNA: TGTGCCAGCAGCTTAAACAGGGGAGGAGATACTGAAGCTTTCTTT; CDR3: CASSLNRGGDTEAFF
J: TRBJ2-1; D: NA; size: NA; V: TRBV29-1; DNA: TGCAGCGTCGACTTGGGGACCCCCAATGAGCAGTTCTTC; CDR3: CSVDLGTPNEQFF
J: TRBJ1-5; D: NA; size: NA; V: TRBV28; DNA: TGTGCCAGCAGTCCTCAGGGAATCGGCAATCAGCCCCAGCATTTT; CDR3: CASSPQGIGNQPQHF
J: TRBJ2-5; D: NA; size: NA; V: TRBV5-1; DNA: TGCGCCAGCAGCCCCTTGAGGGGCCAAGAGACCCAGTACTTC; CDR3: CASSPLRGQETQYF
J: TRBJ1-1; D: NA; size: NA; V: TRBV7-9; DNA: TGTGCCAGCAGCTCGACCCCGGGGCCGAGGGGAGCTTTCTTT; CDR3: CASSSTPGPRGAFF
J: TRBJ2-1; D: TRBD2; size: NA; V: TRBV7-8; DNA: TGTGCCAGCAGCTTACTAGCGGGAGTGCGAAATGAGCAGTTCTTC; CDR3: CASSLLAGVRNEQFF
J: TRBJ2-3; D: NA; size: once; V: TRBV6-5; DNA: TGTGCCAGCAGTTGGGCTAGCACAGATACGCAGTATTTT; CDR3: CASSWASTDTQYF